These 10 T cell receptor beta chains originate from one sample sequenced in a study of breast tumors, draining lymph nodes, adjacent tissues. TCRdb used MiXCR to reprocess the multiplex PCR reads, holding one entry per CDR3 protein. The data contain roughly 13,000 distinct CDR3 sequences, about 56% of them singletons. Source material: tumor-adjacent breast tissue. The receptors here all came from a female donor with breast cancer. Some clones in this sample may be carry-over from other donors' samples.

The J gene is TRBJ1-2, the V gene TRBV20-1; perhaps TRBD1 as D (6 bases). The CDR3 has 13 residues. The germline CDR1 and CDR2 sequences are DFQATT and SNEGSKA (reference sequence). The V end was cut by 6 bases, the J end by 0 bases, with 11 bases between. This CDR3 reads CSAGGRANYGYTF. The CDR3 DNA is TGCAGTGCAGGGGGAAGAGCTAACTATGGCTACACCTTC.

V gene TRBV19 combines with J gene TRBJ1-2, with TRBD1 matching over 10 bases. The CDR3 consists of 13 residues. Germline CDR1 and CDR2: LNHDA and SQIVND (reference sequence). V lost 3 bases and J lost 6; bases outside the gene matches: 1. The CDR3 DNA sequence: TGTGCCAGTAGTATCGGGACAGGGGATGGCTACACCTTC. Residues: CASSIGTGDGYTF.

The chain employs TRBV11-2 and TRBJ1-5; 9 bases match TRBD1. Germline CDR1 reads SGHAT; CDR2 reads FQNNGV. The V gene end was trimmed by 5 bases and the J gene end by 5 bases; junction bases not matched to a gene: 1. The CDR3 runs to 13 residues. In DNA form, the CDR3 reads TGTGCCAGCAGCCGGACAGGGGATCAGCCCCAGCATTTT. This encodes CASSRTGDQPQHF.

The genes are TRBV12-5 and TRBJ2-3; D gene uncertain. This CDR3 is 13 amino acids long. Germline V gene lookup returns CDR1 LGHNT and CDR2 FRNRAP. Trimming took off 1 base at V and 2 bases at J, with 4 bases between the two ends. CDR3 DNA: TGTGCTAGTGGTTTGGACGACACAGATACGCAGTATTTT. This gives the protein CASGLDDTDTQYF. Looking up the rest from reference TRBV12-5 and TRBJ2-3 gives the full variable domain: DARVTQTPRHKVTEMGQEVTMRCQPILGHNTVFWYRQTMMQGLELLAYFRNRAPLDDSGMPKDRFSAEMPDATLATLKIQPSEPRDSAVYFCASGLDDTDTQYFGPGTRLTVL.

This clonotype came up many times. One base away lies a much larger clone, so this may be a sequencing read error. The genes are TRBV5-8 and TRBJ2-1; TRBD1 agrees at 10 bases. Trimming cost V 4 bases and J 8 bases; bases outside gene matches: 9. Germline V gene data show CDR1 as SGHTS and CDR2 as YDEGEE. The CDR3 is made up of 15 amino acids. CDR3 in DNA: TGTGCCAGCAGCAGACAGGGGGCCGTGTATGATGAGCAGTTCTTC. This codes for CASSRQGAVYDEQFF.

Details on this clonotype: The junction departs from germline at one end; a sequencing error may be responsible. This chain connects TRBV7-2 to TRBJ2-7; 9 bases map to TRBD1. This CDR3 has 14 amino acids. The germline gives CDR1 SGHTA, CDR2 FQGNSA. As DNA, the CDR3 is TGTGCCAGCAGATTAGGACAGGGGCCTAACGAGCAGTACTTC. It translates to CASRLGQGPNEQYF.

By sample share, this clonotype is medium-sized (0.01 to 0.1%). The rearrangement links TRBV2 to TRBJ1-2; D call uncertain. CDR1 is SNHLY and CDR2 is FYNNEI in the germline V gene. The CDR3 runs 13 residues. The V and J ends lost 4 bases and 2 bases respectively, with 8 bases between them. CDR3 in amino acids: CASSGTANYGYTF. DNA for the CDR3: TGTGCCAGCAGTGGGACTGCCAACTATGGCTACACCTTC.

V is TRBV27 and J is TRBJ2-5; 14 nucleotides align to TRBD2. Germline V gene lookup returns CDR1 MNHEY and CDR2 SMNVEV (reference sequence). The CDR3 loop spans 17 amino acids. The V gene end was trimmed by 3 bases and the J gene end by 4 bases; junction bases not matched to a gene: 7. This CDR3 is CASSFHGLAGGLETQYF. In DNA, the CDR3 is TGTGCCAGCAGTTTCCACGGACTAGCGGGGGGTTTAGAGACCCAGTACTTC.

The chain carries TRBV24-1 and TRBJ1-2; 11 positions agree with TRBD1. The CDR3 is 15 amino acids. The germline gives CDR1 KGHDR, CDR2 SFDVKD. V was clipped by 4 bases and J by 9 bases; unmatched bases: 9. The CDR3 reads CATSDPRTGGLSYTF. The DNA for the CDR3 is TGTGCCACCAGTGACCCTAGGACAGGGGGCTTGAGCTACACCTTC.

This clonotype came up a few times. The V call is TRBV5-5, the J call TRBJ1-2; D ambiguous. Looked up from germline, CDR1 is SGHKS and CDR2 is YYEKEE (reference sequence). V lost 0 bases and J 7 bases, leaving 10 bases between the germline ends. CDR3 length: 13 residues. The CDR3 DNA reads as TGTGCCAGCAGCTTGGACGTGAACACTGGCTACACCTTC. Translating it yields CASSLDVNTGYTF.